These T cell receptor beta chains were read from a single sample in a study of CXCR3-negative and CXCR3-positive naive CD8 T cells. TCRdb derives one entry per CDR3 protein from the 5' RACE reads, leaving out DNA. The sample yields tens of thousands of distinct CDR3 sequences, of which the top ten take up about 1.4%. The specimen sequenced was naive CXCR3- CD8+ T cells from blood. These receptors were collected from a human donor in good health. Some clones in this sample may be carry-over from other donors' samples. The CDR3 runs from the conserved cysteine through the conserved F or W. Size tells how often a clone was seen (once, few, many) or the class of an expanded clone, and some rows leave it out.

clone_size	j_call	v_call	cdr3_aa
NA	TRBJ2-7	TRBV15	CATRRDSRRQGHSYEQYF
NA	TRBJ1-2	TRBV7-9	CASSLAADFHYGYTF
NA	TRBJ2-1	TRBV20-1	CSARQGASSYNEQFF
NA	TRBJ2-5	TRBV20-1	CSSKEDSRQETQYF
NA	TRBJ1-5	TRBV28	CASSPTGSGNQPQHF
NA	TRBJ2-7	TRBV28	CASSFRTGWQYF
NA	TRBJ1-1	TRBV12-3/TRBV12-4	CASSLGHTEAFF
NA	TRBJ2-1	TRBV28	CASSLFAGGLYNEQFF
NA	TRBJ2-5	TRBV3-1	CASSQTPPGHQETQYF
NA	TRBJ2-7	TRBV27	CASSRTRQSSYEQYF
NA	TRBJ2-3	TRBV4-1	CASSHRAEGGGQADTQYF
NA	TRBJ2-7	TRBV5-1	CASSLAEREVEQYF
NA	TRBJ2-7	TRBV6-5	CASRYSGTGWLDEQYF
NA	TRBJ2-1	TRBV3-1	CASSQEAVTEQFF
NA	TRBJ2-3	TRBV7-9	CASTPGLASADTQYF
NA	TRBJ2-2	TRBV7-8	CASSLAPGPAAGELFF
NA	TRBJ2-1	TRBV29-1	CSVEAVDGGCSYNEQFF
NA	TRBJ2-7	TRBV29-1	CSVDWGNSYEQYF
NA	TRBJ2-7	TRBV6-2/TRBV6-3	CASSYPDYEQYF
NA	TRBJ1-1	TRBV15	CATSREGVNGITEAFF
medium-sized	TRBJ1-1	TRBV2	CASRRSRNAEAFF
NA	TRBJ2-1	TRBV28	CASSLQVSYNEQFF
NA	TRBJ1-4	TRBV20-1	CSASFPTGVEKLFF
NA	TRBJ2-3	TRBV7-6	CASSLGTSGRDTQYF
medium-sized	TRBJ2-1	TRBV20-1	CSAPAWASGYNEQFF
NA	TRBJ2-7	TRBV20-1	CSARRDDGPSYEQYF
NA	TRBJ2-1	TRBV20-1	CSARATGQGSHEQFF
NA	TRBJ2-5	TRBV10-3	CAISESEGETQYF
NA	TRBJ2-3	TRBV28	CASSQREVPDTQYF
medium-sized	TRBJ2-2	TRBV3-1	CASSPNTGELFF
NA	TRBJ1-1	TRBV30	CAWRGGTEAFF
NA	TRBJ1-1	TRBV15	CATSRAGGTMNTEAFF
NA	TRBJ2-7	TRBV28	CASTQRPSYEQYF
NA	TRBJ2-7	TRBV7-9	CASLLPGQILSEQYF
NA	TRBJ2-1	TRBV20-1	CSARWEAGYEQFF
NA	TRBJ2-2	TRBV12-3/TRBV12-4	CASSFRPPWTTGELFF
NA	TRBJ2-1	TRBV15	CATSRDWEQFF
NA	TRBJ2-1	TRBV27	CASSFTEYNEQFF
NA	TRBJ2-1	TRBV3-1	CASSRSPDNEQFF
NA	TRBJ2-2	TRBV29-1	CSVRVGGPGTGELFF
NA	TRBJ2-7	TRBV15	CATSRIPATSGAYEQYF
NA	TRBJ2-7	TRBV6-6	CAREREASSYEQYF
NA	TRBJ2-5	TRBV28	CASSSDPGGTQYF
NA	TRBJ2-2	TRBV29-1	CSVVDTGELFF
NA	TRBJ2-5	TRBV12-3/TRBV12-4	CASRTGGLETQYF
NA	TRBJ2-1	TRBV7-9	CASSPQGFHEQFF
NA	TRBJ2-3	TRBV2	CASIRPGGFKDTQYF
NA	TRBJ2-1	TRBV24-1	CATSDHGERGGYNEQFF
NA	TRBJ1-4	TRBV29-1	CSVIPSGQQEKLFF
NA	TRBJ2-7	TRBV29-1	CSVSLLTSGNEQYF
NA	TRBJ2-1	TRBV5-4	CASSPEGYNEEFF
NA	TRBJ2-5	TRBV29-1	CSVEDPIRSAGLQETQYF
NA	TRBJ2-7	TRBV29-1	CSVVGSSGFYEQYF
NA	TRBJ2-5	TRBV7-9	CASSFPEGQETQYF
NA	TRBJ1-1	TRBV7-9	CASSSTSAQAFF